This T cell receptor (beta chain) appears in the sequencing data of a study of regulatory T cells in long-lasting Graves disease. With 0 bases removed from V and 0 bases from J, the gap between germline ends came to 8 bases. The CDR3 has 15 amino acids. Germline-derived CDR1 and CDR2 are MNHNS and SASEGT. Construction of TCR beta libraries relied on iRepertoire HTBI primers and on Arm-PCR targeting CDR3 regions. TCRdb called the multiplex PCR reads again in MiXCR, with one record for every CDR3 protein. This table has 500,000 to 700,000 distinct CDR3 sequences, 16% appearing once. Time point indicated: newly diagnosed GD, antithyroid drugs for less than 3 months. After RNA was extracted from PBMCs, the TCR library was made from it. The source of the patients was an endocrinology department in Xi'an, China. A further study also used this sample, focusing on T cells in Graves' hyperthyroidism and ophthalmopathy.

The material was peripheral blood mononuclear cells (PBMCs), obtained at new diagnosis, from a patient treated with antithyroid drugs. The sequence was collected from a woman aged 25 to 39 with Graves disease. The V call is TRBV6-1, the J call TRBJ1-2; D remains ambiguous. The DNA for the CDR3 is TGTGCCAGCAGTGAAGCGCTTCAGCCTAACTATGGCTACACCTTC. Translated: CASSEALQPNYGYTF.